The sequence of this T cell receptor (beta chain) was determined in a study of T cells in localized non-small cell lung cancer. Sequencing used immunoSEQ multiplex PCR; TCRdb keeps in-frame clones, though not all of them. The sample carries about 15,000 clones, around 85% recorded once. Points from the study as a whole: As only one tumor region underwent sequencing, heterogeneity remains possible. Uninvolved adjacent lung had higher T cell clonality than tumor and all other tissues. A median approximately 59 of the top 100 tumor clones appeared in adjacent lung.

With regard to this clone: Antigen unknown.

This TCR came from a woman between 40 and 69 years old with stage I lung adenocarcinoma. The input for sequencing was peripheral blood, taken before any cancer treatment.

This chain's CDR3 is CASSPPSAETQYF. CDR3 nucleotides: TGTGCCAGCTCACCACCGTCGGCAGAGACCCAGTACTTC. This chain uses TRBV18 with TRBJ2-5; the D is unclear. The CDR3 totals 13 residues. V dropped 0 bases and J dropped 4 bases, with 6 bases sitting between them. Germline V gives CDR1 KGHSH, CDR2 LQKENI.